The 5 T cell receptor beta chains below come from one sample, sequenced in a study of identifying expanded T cells in peripheral blood. Assay used: immunoSEQ multiplex PCR; TCRdb lists only in-frame clones, some missing. The sample shows some 100,000 clones, approximately 88% of them seen only once. Sequenced material: blood. These receptors were obtained from a person between 18 and 69 years old in good health.

V gene TRBV7-2 combines with J gene TRBJ1-6; D unclear. Germline values: CDR1 SGHTA, CDR2 FQGNSA. The V and J ends lost 4 bases and 8 bases respectively, with 3 bases between them. This CDR3 comprises 11 residues. In DNA form, the CDR3 reads TGTGCCAGCAGCTCCGATTCACCCCTCCACTTT. It translates to CASSSDSPLHF.

The table lists this clone with a count of one. The chain links TRBV5-1 to TRBJ2-7; a possible D gene is TRBD1 (6 bases). This CDR3 is built from 16 residues. Trimming cost V 0 bases and J 3 bases, with 16 bases left between them. Germline CDR1 reads SGHRS; CDR2 reads YFSETQ. The CDR3 DNA follows: TGCGCCAGCAGCTTGGACAGGGCGAGCCTAGACTACGAGCAGTACTTC. Translating gives CASSLDRASLDYEQYF.

The CDR3 reads CASSRPQGAEQPQHF. CDR3 nucleotides: TGTGCCAGCAGCCGGCCACAGGGGGCAGAACAGCCCCAGCATTTT. The rearrangement uses TRBV11-3 and TRBJ1-5; 9 positions agree with TRBD1. The V gene end was trimmed by 5 bases and the J gene end by 7 bases; junction bases not matched to a gene: 9. The V gene's germline CDR1 is SGHNT and CDR2 YENEEA. This CDR3 region has 15 residues.

The V gene is TRBV5-6, the J gene TRBJ1-4; D is ambiguous. This CDR3 contains 14 residues. Germline assignment: CDR1 SGHDT and CDR2 YYEEEE. The V end lost 2 bases, the J end lost 8 bases, and 13 bases lay between the germline ends. The CDR3 DNA reads as TGTGCCAGCAGCTTCCGGGAGGGAGGAGAAAAACTGTTTTTT. Its translation is CASSFREGGEKLFF. Together with reference TRBV5-6 and TRBJ1-4, the CDR3 gives the full variable domain: DAGVTQSPTHLIKTRGQQVTLRCSPKSGHDTVSWYQQALGQGPQFIFQYYEEEERQRGNFPDRFSGHQFPNYSSELNVNALLLGDSALYLCASSFREGGEKLFFGSGTQLSVL.

On this clone itself: This sample also contains other DNA sequences that code for the same CDR3. The V gene is TRBV6-6, the J gene TRBJ2-7; D gene ambiguous. The CDR3 runs 12 residues. With 5 bases removed from V and 2 bases from J, the gap between germline ends came to 7 bases. The germline CDR1 and CDR2 sequences are MNHNY and SVGAGI (reference sequence). The CDR3 loop reads CASSPGAYEQYF. CDR3 nucleotide sequence: TGTGCCAGCAGTCCTGGTGCCTACGAGCAGTACTTC.